Below, 27 T cell receptor beta chains from the same sample are listed, as sequenced in a study of OX40 agonist ivuxolimab in advanced cancers. Sequenced by immunoSEQ multiplex PCR; TCRdb stores in-frame clones only, minus some. The sample consists of more than 55,000 clones, less than 90% of them appearing once. Sequenced here: CD4+ or CD8+ T cells sorted from blood, sampled in a trial of the OX40 agonist ivuxolimab. The source of these receptors is an adult with an advanced solid tumor such as melanoma, head and neck, liver or kidney cancer.

CDR3 coding DNA: TGTGCCATCGGGGGACAGAACCTCTACGAGCAGTACTTC. Protein: CAIGGQNLYEQYF. The chain links TRBV10-3 to TRBJ2-7, with 7 bases aligning to TRBD1. V lost 8 bases to trimming and J lost 3 bases; unmatched junction nucleotides: 7. This CDR3 has 13 residues. Germline CDR1 reads ENHRY; CDR2 reads SYGVKD.

J is TRBJ2-5 and V is TRBV4-2, with a tentative D call TRBD2 (5 bases). The CDR3 is 18 amino acids. V was pared by 0 bases and J by 2 bases, with 19 bases between. Germline loops: CDR1 LGHNA, CDR2 YNFKEQ. The CDR3 spells CASSQESPSFAGQETQYF. The CDR3 DNA sequence: TGTGCCAGCAGCCAAGAATCCCCGAGCTTTGCGGGTCAAGAGACCCAGTACTTC.

This clone has just one count. J is TRBJ2-1 and V is TRBV7-8, with TRBD1 matching 9 bases. The CDR3 runs to 13 residues. V was clipped by 5 bases and J by 6 bases; unmatched bases: 2. In germline, CDR1 is SGHVS, CDR2 FQNEAQ. CDR3 residues: CASSLDRGNEQFF. The CDR3 nucleotides read TGTGCCAGCAGCCTGGACAGGGGCAATGAGCAGTTCTTC. The entire variable domain, with the rest obtained from reference TRBV7-8 and TRBJ2-1, is as follows: GAGVSQSPRYKVAKRGQDVALRCDPISGHVSLFWYQQALGQGPEFLTYFQNEAQLDKSGLPSDRFFAERPEGSVSTLKIQRTQQEDSAVYLCASSLDRGNEQFFGPGTRLTVL.

V is TRBV29-1 and J is TRBJ1-2; 8 bases are shared with TRBD1. The CDR3 spans 13 residues. The V gene end was trimmed by 6 bases and the J gene end by 3 bases; junction bases not matched to a gene: 6. Germline V gene data show CDR1 as SQVTM and CDR2 as ANQGSEA. The CDR3 here is CSVKQGGDYGYTF. CDR3 nucleotide sequence: TGCAGCGTGAAACAGGGGGGGGACTATGGCTACACCTTC.

By sample share, this clone is medium-sized. The chain recombines TRBV2 with TRBJ2-2; TRBD1 agrees at 7 bases. V shed 7 bases and J 0 bases; nucleotides not matched to a gene: 2. Germline values: CDR1 SNHLY, CDR2 FYNNEI. The CDR3 spans 14 residues. The CDR3 spells CASKGTANTGELFF. For the CDR3, the DNA is TGTGCCAGCAAAGGGACAGCGAACACCGGGGAGCTGTTTTTT.

The chain has TRBV6-5 and TRBJ1-6; unclear D gene. The germline V gene encodes CDR1 MNHEY and CDR2 SVGAGI. CDR3 length equals 16 residues. The ends were cut back, 3 bases at V and 3 bases at J, with 12 bases in the middle. The CDR3 loop reads CASSYGVRSYNSPLHF. The CDR3, as DNA: TGTGCCAGCAGTTATGGAGTTAGGAGCTATAATTCACCCCTCCACTTT.

The chain employs TRBV7-8 and TRBJ1-1; D remains ambiguous. Germline V lookup: CDR1 SGHVS, CDR2 FQNEAQ. Trimming cost V 2 bases and J 5 bases, with 15 bases left between them. This CDR3 is 15 amino acids long. The CDR3 reads CASSLRQEVMTEAFF. CDR3 DNA: TGTGCCAGCAGCTTACGGCAGGAGGTAATGACTGAAGCTTTCTTT.

CDR3 nucleotide sequence: TGTGCCAGTGGACTAGCGGGGGGGAGATACAATGAGCAGTTCTTC. This gives the protein CASGLAGGRYNEQFF. The J gene is TRBJ2-1, the V gene TRBV19, with 15 bases fitting TRBD2. Trimming took 8 bases from V and 4 from J; bases not matched to a gene: 3. CDR1 and CDR2 from the germline V gene are LNHDA and SQIVND (reference sequence). The CDR3 sequence is 15 residues long.

This sequence joins TRBV6-6 and TRBJ1-6; D gene ambiguous. Germline V CDR1 and CDR2: MNHNY, SVGAGI (reference sequence). This CDR3 region has 11 residues. Deletions cut 7 bases from V and 12 bases from J, with 10 bases between. The CDR3 nucleotides read TGTGCCAGCACCCAACGCGGACCCCTCCACTTT. Its translation is CASTQRGPLHF.

The chain carries TRBV2 and TRBJ1-1; the D is unclear. The CDR3 runs 14 residues. Germline lookup yields CDR1 SNHLY and CDR2 FYNNEI. Trimming took 3 bases from V and 1 from J, leaving 9 bases between them. The chain's CDR3 is CASSDTYSNTEAFF. The CDR3 DNA is TGTGCCAGCAGTGACACCTACTCGAACACTGAAGCTTTCTTT.

This chain connects TRBV11-2 to TRBJ1-1, with D uncertain. The CDR3 loop spans 15 amino acids. The V end was cut by 5 bases, the J end by 0 bases, with 13 bases between. Germline V gene data show CDR1 as SGHAT and CDR2 as FQNNGV. The CDR3 is CASSPRGTMNTEAFF. Written as DNA, the CDR3 is TGTGCCAGCAGCCCCCGAGGAACAATGAACACTGAAGCTTTCTTT. Using reference TRBV11-2 and TRBJ1-1 for the parts outside the CDR3, the full variable domain is EAGVAQSPRYKIIEKRQSVAFWCNPISGHATLYWYQQILGQGPKLLIQFQNNGVVDDSQLPKDRFSAERLKGVDSTLKIQPAKLEDSAVYLCASSPRGTMNTEAFFGQGTRLTVV.

This rearrangement joins TRBV2 to TRBJ2-5, with 7 positions matching TRBD1. Germline trimming cut 3 bases from V and 4 bases from J; bases unmatched to any gene: 5. From germline, CDR1 is SNHLY and CDR2 FYNNEI. The length of the CDR3 is 14 residues. The CDR3 here is CASSENRGGETQYF. In DNA, the CDR3 is TGTGCCAGCAGTGAGAACAGGGGCGGAGAGACCCAGTACTTC.

This chain links TRBV21-1 with TRBJ1-2; the listed D gene, TRBD1, was not tested against the DNA. TRBV21-1 is designated a pseudogene. The CDR3 has 15 residues. CDR3 DNA sequence: TGTGCCAGCAGCACTCCACAGGGAACGCCGGGGGGCTACACCTTC. Translation: CASSTPQGTPGGYTF.

This sequence joins TRBV10-2 and TRBJ2-7; TRBD1 aligns across 7 bases. Trimming cost V 5 bases and J 3 bases; bases outside gene matches: 10. CDR3 size: 15 residues. Germline V CDR1 and CDR2: WSHSY, SAAADI. The CDR3 loop is CASSSGTADNYEQYF. DNA for the CDR3: TGCGCCAGCAGTTCCGGGACAGCGGACAACTACGAGCAGTACTTC.

This clone was recorded once. The chain joins TRBV6-6 to TRBJ1-3; no reliable D call. Germline assignment: CDR1 MNHNY and CDR2 SVGAGI (reference sequence). This CDR3 contains 14 residues. Deletions cut 2 bases from V and 0 bases from J, with 5 bases between. The CDR3 sequence is CASSYDTSGNTIYF. In DNA, the CDR3 is TGTGCCAGCAGTTACGACACCTCTGGAAACACCATATATTTT.

The chain is built from TRBV6-1 and TRBJ1-5; 8 nucleotides match TRBD1. The V segment lost 4 bases and the J segment 6 bases; nucleotides outside the gene matches: 14. The length of the CDR3 is 17 residues. Germline V gives CDR1 MNHNS, CDR2 SASEGT. CDR3 coding DNA: TGTGCCAGCAGTGGGTGGACAGGGTTGGTGGTCGGTCAGCCCCAGCATTTT. Translating it yields CASSGWTGLVVGQPQHF.

This clone came up a few times. The V and J genes are TRBV5-6 and TRBJ2-5; D may be TRBD1 or TRBD2 (6 bases each). The germline V gene encodes CDR1 SGHDT and CDR2 YYEEEE. The V and J ends lost 0 bases and 7 bases respectively, with 7 bases between them. The CDR3 sequence is 12 residues long. In nucleotides, the CDR3 is TGTGCCAGCAGCTTGGAGGGGGGGACCCAGTACTTC. Protein product: CASSLEGGTQYF.

The chain uses TRBV4-1 and TRBJ2-7; perhaps TRBD2 as D (6 bases). The CDR3 totals 15 residues. Trimming left V 0 bases short and J 0 bases short, with 9 bases between. The germline V gene has CDR1 MGHRA and CDR2 YSYEKL. CDR3 DNA sequence: TGCGCCAGCAGCCAAGACCGGGACTCCTCCTACGAGCAGTACTTC. The encoded protein is CASSQDRDSSYEQYF.

Only a few counts were recorded for this clone. The V call is TRBV7-2, the J call TRBJ2-1; D is perhaps TRBD1 or TRBD2 (5 bases each). Germline values: CDR1 SGHTA, CDR2 FQGNSA. The CDR3 has 16 residues. Trimming left V 6 bases short and J 3 bases short, with 18 bases between. As DNA, the CDR3 is TGTGCCAGCAGTCGTTCCTCCTCGGGGCGCTACAATGAGCAGTTCTTC. This translates into CASSRSSSGRYNEQFF.

V and J are TRBV21-1 and TRBJ2-7; TRBD1 was called by the table and not checked on the DNA. TRBV21-1 is deemed a pseudogene. The CDR3 contains 15 residues. CDR3 region: CASSARDRGRREQYF. The CDR3, as DNA: TGTGCCAGCAGCGCCCGGGACAGGGGACGGCGGGAGCAGTACTTC.

With regard to this clone: Germline is not matched at one junction end, which may reflect a read error. The chain joins TRBV18 to TRBJ1-5; perhaps TRBD1 as D (5 bases). CDR1 KGHSH and CDR2 LQKENI come from the germline V gene. CDR3 size: 13 residues. The CDR3 protein is CASLPGPDQPQHF. DNA of the CDR3: TGTGCCAGCTTACCAGGGCCCGATCAGCCCCAGCATTTT.

This sequence joins TRBV30 and TRBJ1-2, with 7 bases identical to TRBD1. Germline V gene lookup returns CDR1 GTSNPN and CDR2 SVGIG (reference sequence). This CDR3 has 15 residues. J gave up 7 bases and V 3 bases, and 14 bases lay outside the gene matches. The CDR3 region has the DNA TGTGCCTGGAGGGTGGGAGGGGGCGCCTTTCGTGGCTACACCTTC. It yields the protein CAWRVGGGAFRGYTF.

The V call is TRBV10-3, the J call TRBJ1-2; no clear D. Germline CDR1 is ENHRY and CDR2 is SYGVKD. Trimming left V 3 bases short and J 4 bases short, with 18 bases between. The CDR3 spans 16 residues. CDR3 region: CAISDPEGWQRYGYTF. DNA for the CDR3: TGTGCCATCAGTGACCCAGAAGGGTGGCAGCGCTATGGCTACACCTTC.

CDR3 in DNA: TGTGCCAGCAGTGCCCGACTAGTAGGAGGAACCTACAATGAGCAGTTCTTC. Translating it yields CASSARLVGGTYNEQFF. The chain has TRBV6-1 and TRBJ2-1; D is perhaps TRBD2 (6 bases). In germline, CDR1 is MNHNS, CDR2 SASEGT. The CDR3 contains 17 residues. Trimming took off 4 bases at V and 2 bases at J, with 18 bases between the two ends.

This clone showed up just once. The CDR3 DNA follows: TGTGCCACCTGGTCTGCCCAAGTTGCTAATTCACCCCTCCACTTT. It codes for CATWSAQVANSPLHF. This chain links TRBV10-3 with TRBJ1-6; D gene uncertain. The CDR3 has 15 amino acids. Germline V gene data show CDR1 as ENHRY and CDR2 as SYGVKD. Trimming shortened V by 10 bases and J by 6 bases, and 19 bases separated the two germline ends.

V gene TRBV2 combines with J gene TRBJ2-6; D is ambiguous. Trimming pared 3 bases from V and 2 bases from J, leaving 5 bases between. The CDR3 consists of 14 residues. Germline CDR1 is SNHLY and CDR2 is FYNNEI. For the CDR3, the DNA is TGTGCCAGCAGTGAGCGAACTGGGGCCAACGTCCTGACTTTC. Translated, it gives CASSERTGANVLTF.

The chain recombines TRBV7-2 with TRBJ2-3; D is unclear. The CDR3 spans 13 residues. V was pared by 5 bases and J by 2 bases, with 8 bases between. Germline V gene lookup returns CDR1 SGHTA and CDR2 FQGNSA. CDR3 region: CASSPHPTDTQYF. The CDR3 DNA is TGTGCCAGCAGCCCCCATCCCACAGATACGCAGTATTTT.